This section outlines one T cell receptor (beta chain) sequence together with its context. This clonotype was seen ten or more times. Its antigen is currently not known. Per-base qualities were not stored, and no clone one base away is much larger. CDR1 and CDR2, per the germline V gene, are MNHEY and SVGEGT. Ends trimmed: V by 2 bases, J by 1 base; bases unmatched to a gene: 18. The CDR3 runs 22 residues from the cysteine to the phenylalanine. The only DNA kept is the CDR3, 66 bases in frame from the first base. The data belong to a study of human T cells and chemical hapten exposure (dated by TCRdb to the early 2020s). Describing the broader study: For sensitization, 2% DPC in acetone was applied to a 2 cm by 2 cm area of upper inner arm skin. Throughout the study period of about 23 weeks, patients also received therapeutic DPC doses to the scalp every week. Patch testing was done on the upper back using Finn chambers containing 0.01% DPC, and results were scored after 6 days according to International Contact Dermatitis Research Group standards. Alopecia areata with under or over 50% scalp involvement, alopecia totalis and alopecia universalis were represented in the patient cohort, which was mostly female. The libraries were sequenced as a pool, and the TCR yield per sample differed mostly because of small variations in library volumes within the pool. Peripheral blood TCR repertoire changes were tracked in vivo in alopecia patients during primary and secondary sensitization to the hapten diphenylcyclopropenone (DPC). Blood was sampled from patients pre-sensitization (week 0) and at 2, 6 and about 24 weeks after DPC sensitization. For TCR sequencing, blood came from about 28 alopecia patients at anywhere from one to four time points (pre-sensitization, 2, 6 and 24 weeks). The paper as a whole reports these results and caveats: Compared with pre-sensitization or healthy control sets, expanded TCRs formed significantly more large CDR3 similarity clusters, which is consistent with antigen-driven responses. DPC sensitization did not change the number of TCRs with a frequency above 1 in 1000, and there was no evidence of changes in global repertoire structure. After repeated subsampling, the strength of the expansion versus patch-test correlation and the threshold at which it became significant changed. Patch test score was positively correlated with the number of PT1 expanded TCRs, with significance at thresholds 8, 16 and 32 but not at 4. Alopecia, a presumed autoimmune disease, was present in all patients, so the immune response of the patients might differ from that of healthy individuals.

Libraries were prepared through RACE. TCRdb lists the instrument as NextSeq 500. During library preparation, unique molecular identifiers were attached to individual cDNA molecules so that TCRs could be counted quantitatively and reproducibly. Both TCR alpha and TCR beta chains were sequenced from each blood RNA sample. The published analysis was carried out like this. The median number of TCRs per sample was over 95,000, ranging from 23,224 to 690,600. V, J and CDR3 annotation of the TCR reads was performed with the Decombinator software suite. For PS versus PT1 abundance plots, all samples were subsampled to the same number of TCRs (28,000). Expanded TCRs were defined as absent before sensitization and observed at least eight times at the 2-week time point. The public reads were reprocessed in TCRdb via fastp at Q25 and MiXCR, keeping in-frame beta chains. One record per CDR3 amino acid sequence lists the most common genes and DNA. TCRdb, not the original authors, processed these V and J calls. The sample records under 100,000 distinct CDR3 sequences, about 10% of which are singletons. The leading ten clones occupy about 5% of the sample.

This specimen's time point label, per the study, means: patch test 2, 6 weeks after DPC sensitization. According to the study, the label for this sample's treatment or condition signals: therapeutic diphenylcyclopropenone sensitization with weekly scalp DPC. At every patch-test visit, the blood draw took place before the patch test was put on. Eligible patients were aged 18 to 70, diagnosed with alopecia, deemed suitable for DPC therapy, and excluded if pregnant. Total RNA was extracted from unfractionated whole blood that had been collected in Tempus Blood RNA tubes. Specimen: whole blood, collected in connection with sensitization to the hapten diphenylcyclopropenone (DPC). The TCR sequence derives from a woman aged 45 to 65 with alopecia areata. Some clones in this sample may be carry-over from other donors' samples. This sequence uses TRBV6-2 or TRBV6-3 and TRBJ2-6, with 9 middle bases fitting TRBD1. The CDR3 reads as follows: CASSYPQGTGSISRSGANVLTF. The nucleotide sequence is TGTGCCAGCAGTTACCCCCAGGGGACAGGGAGCATCTCCCGGTCTGGGGCCAACGTCCTGACTTTC.